This T cell receptor (beta chain) was found in a study of blood T cell repertoires in COVID-19. This clone has just a few counts. Study processing details: The authors estimated nucleated cell counts from reference gene primer amplification. The assay was immunoSEQ multiplex PCR, and TCRdb's table has in-frame clones only and misses some. V, J and clone size were drawn from that table, and D and trimming were deduced from the DNA. The sample has just over 95,000 clones; approximately 90% are singletons. This CDR3 is 16 amino acids long. The germline V and J ends were trimmed by 6 bases and 0 bases, with 17 bases remaining between them. In germline, CDR1 is LNHDA, CDR2 SQIVND (reference sequence).

The gene calls are TRBV19 and TRBJ1-2; tentatively, D is TRBD1 (5 bases). Sequenced material: peripheral blood. This sequence originates from a man between 60 and 75 years old with acute or convalescent COVID-19. The CDR3 spells CASSPPAGRANYGYTF. The CDR3 DNA reads TGTGCCAGTAGCCCTCCGGCGGGACGGGCTAACTATGGCTACACCTTC.